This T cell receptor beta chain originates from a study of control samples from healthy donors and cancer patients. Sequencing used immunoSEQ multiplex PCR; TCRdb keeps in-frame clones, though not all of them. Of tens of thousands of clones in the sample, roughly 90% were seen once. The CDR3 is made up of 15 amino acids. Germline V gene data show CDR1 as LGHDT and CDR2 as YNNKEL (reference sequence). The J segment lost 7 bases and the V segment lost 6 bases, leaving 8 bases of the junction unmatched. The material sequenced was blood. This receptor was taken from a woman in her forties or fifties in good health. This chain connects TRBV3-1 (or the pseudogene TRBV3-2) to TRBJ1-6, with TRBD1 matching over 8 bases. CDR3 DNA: TGTGCCAGCAGTCAACAGGGGGTCGGGAATTCACCCCTCCACTTT. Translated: CASSQQGVGNSPLHF.